What follows are 16 T cell receptor beta chains derived from one specimen sequenced in a study of blood T cells in healthy people across ages. Combining a sample-barcoded 5' primer with a J-beta primer mix, a second PCR ran for roughly 7 to 12 cycles. TCRdb used MiXCR to reprocess the 5' RACE reads, holding one entry per CDR3 protein. The sample consists of about 1.7 million distinct CDR3 sequences, 28% of them appearing once. Sequencing was carried out using blood. These TCRs come from a woman in her 30s in good health.

CDR3 amino acids: CASSFSDRVRYEQYF. CDR3 in DNA: TGTGCCAGCAGCTTCTCGGACAGGGTCCGTTACGAGCAGTACTTC. V is TRBV7-2 and J is TRBJ2-7, with TRBD1 matching over 8 bases. The CDR3 extends over 15 amino acids. Germline assignment: CDR1 SGHTA and CDR2 FQGNSA. V shed 3 bases, J shed 4 bases, and the junction held 8 bases outside the gene matches.

The V and J genes are TRBV5-1 and TRBJ2-7; 7 bases align to TRBD2. Trimming removed 2 bases from V and 7 bases from J; junction bases left unmatched: 9. Germline CDR1 SGHRS, CDR2 YFSETQ. CDR3 size: 14 residues. CDR3 nucleotides: TGCGCCAGCAGCTTTTTGGGTGCCGGGAGGGAGCAGTACTTC. This translates into CASSFLGAGREQYF.

This clonotype was seen a few times. This rearrangement joins TRBV29-1 to TRBJ2-3; D is possibly TRBD2 (6 bases). Germline lookup yields CDR1 SQVTM and CDR2 ANQGSEA. The CDR3 length is 15 residues. Trimming removed 6 bases from V and 0 bases from J, with 16 bases in between. The CDR3 nucleotides read TGCAGCGTCGCCCCTCCCAGCGGGAGCACAGATACGCAGTATTTT. Its protein is CSVAPPSGSTDTQYF.

The CDR3 protein is CASSLHGAKNIQYF. The CDR3 DNA reads as TGTGCCAGCAGTTTGCACGGAGCCAAAAACATTCAGTACTTC. This sequence joins TRBV12-3 or TRBV12-4 and TRBJ2-4; no reliable D call. The CDR3 spans 14 residues. Between the trimmed V and J ends, which lost 3 bases and 0 bases, there was a span of 6 bases.

This clonotype was seen at least ten times. The rearrangement uses TRBV28 and TRBJ1-2; D might be TRBD1 (6 bases). The germline gives CDR1 MDHEN, CDR2 SYDVKM. The CDR3 is made up of 13 amino acids. The V end was cut by 3 bases, the J end by 4 bases, with 9 bases between. CDR3 residues: CASSLVGAYGYTF. The CDR3 DNA sequence: TGTGCCAGCAGTTTGGTGGGGGCCTATGGCTACACCTTC.

A remark on this clonotype: Germline and junction disagree at one end, which may indicate a read error. The chain uses TRBV7-2 and TRBJ2-1; D not certain. CDR1 and CDR2 (germline): SGHTA, FQGNSA. This CDR3 contains 14 residues. The CDR3 coding sequence is TGTGCCGGCAGCCCGGGCGGCTCCTACAATGAGCAGTTCTTC. It yields the protein CAGSPGGSYNEQFF.

This clonotype occurred a few times. J is TRBJ2-1 and V is TRBV6-2 or TRBV6-3; TRBD2 matches at 9 bases. Germline CDR1 MNHEY, CDR2 SVGEGT. The CDR3 covers 16 residues. The junction had 10 bases not matched to a gene; V was cut back by 6 bases and J by 4 bases. The CDR3 DNA reads TGTGCCAGCAGATCCCCGGGTAGCGGGAGTTACAATGAGCAGTTCTTC. Residues: CASRSPGSGSYNEQFF.

At least ten counts were recorded for this clonotype. At one boundary the junction diverges from the germline segment, which might be a read error. The CDR3 region is CANSQDRQGADEQYF. For the CDR3, the DNA is TGCGCCAACAGCCAAGATCGGCAGGGGGCAGACGAGCAGTACTTC. The rearrangement joins TRBV4-3 to TRBJ2-7, with TRBD1 matching 8 bases. The CDR3 loop spans 15 amino acids. CDR1 and CDR2 (germline): LGHNA, YSLEER.

Note on this clonotype: At one of its ends the junction is not consistent with the germline gene, which may arise from a read error. The rearrangement uses TRBV5-1 and TRBJ2-7, with 8 nucleotides matching TRBD2. The CDR3 totals 17 residues. Per the germline V gene, CDR1 is SGHRS and CDR2 is YFSETQ. CDR3 nucleotides: TGCGCCAGCAACTTGGCCGTGGTAGCGGGACCAGTAGAGGAGCAGTACTTC. Translated, it gives CASNLAVVAGPVEEQYF.

This clonotype was counted only a few times. The chain carries TRBV9 and TRBJ2-1; tentative D call: TRBD2 (6 bases). The CDR3 is made up of 13 amino acids. The ends were cut back, 1 base at V and 10 bases at J, with 12 bases in the middle. Per the germline V gene, CDR1 is SGDLS and CDR2 is YYNGEE. The CDR3 protein is CASSVTGAGEQFF. Here the CDR3 DNA reads TGTGCCAGCAGCGTAACCGGAGCGGGCGAGCAGTTCTTC. The full variable domain, its missing parts supplied by reference TRBV9 and TRBJ2-1, is DSGVTQTPKHLITATGQRVTLRCSPRSGDLSVYWYQQSLDQGLQFLIQYYNGEERAKGNILERFSAQQFPDLHSELNLSSLELGDSALYFCASSVTGAGEQFFGPGTRLTVL.

This clonotype was seen repeatedly, ten times or more. The chain has TRBV10-3 and TRBJ2-5; D perhaps matches TRBD1 (6 bases). With 8 bases removed from V and 7 bases from J, the gap between germline ends came to 11 bases. Per germline, CDR1 ENHRY and CDR2 SYGVKD. There are 11 residues in the CDR3. In nucleotides, the CDR3 is TGTGCCATCCGACAGGCAGGGACCCAGTACTTC. Residues: CAIRQAGTQYF.

V gene TRBV25-1 combines with J gene TRBJ1-4; 9 nucleotides align to TRBD1. CDR1 is MGHDK and CDR2 is SYGVNS in the germline V gene. The CDR3 loop spans 18 amino acids. Unmatched junction bases numbered 15, after V lost 2 bases and J lost 8 bases. CDR3 sequence: CASSEIPRDGTGNEKLFF. In nucleotides, the CDR3 is TGTGCCAGCAGTGAAATCCCCCGCGACGGGACAGGGAACGAAAAACTGTTTTTT.

This clonotype was seen many times. V is TRBV6-5 and J is TRBJ2-7; no clear D gene. V lost 4 bases and J lost 1, with 11 bases in between. Germline values: CDR1 MNHEY, CDR2 SVGAGI. This CDR3 spans 14 amino acids. The CDR3: CASSWGFRSYEQYF. In DNA form, the CDR3 reads TGTGCCAGCAGTTGGGGTTTTAGGTCCTACGAGCAGTACTTC.

The DNA for the CDR3 is TGTGCCAGCAGCTTAATAAGAGCTGGGGCCAACGTCCTGACTTTC. This encodes CASSLIRAGANVLTF. The chain couples TRBV7-2 to TRBJ2-6; D remains unclear. Per germline, CDR1 SGHTA and CDR2 FQGNSA. V lost 2 bases and J 2 bases, leaving 7 bases between the germline ends. The CDR3 runs to 15 residues.

This clonotype has only a few counts. This chain connects TRBV12-3 or TRBV12-4 to TRBJ2-1; 16 nucleotides align to TRBD2. Trimming removed 5 bases from V and 8 bases from J; junction bases left unmatched: 9. This CDR3 is built from 17 residues. CDR3 loop: CASSRGTSGGANDEQFF. CDR3 nucleotides: TGTGCCAGCAGTCGCGGGACTAGCGGGGGGGCCAACGATGAGCAGTTCTTC.

A few counts support this clonotype. This chain joins TRBV7-2 and TRBJ1-2; no clear D gene. CDR1 and CDR2 from the germline V gene are SGHTA and FQGNSA. V gave up 4 bases and J gave up 7 bases, with 19 bases separating them. The CDR3 has 15 amino acids. The CDR3 region is CASSYRTDLRSGYTF. In nucleotides, the CDR3 is TGTGCCAGCAGCTATCGGACGGACCTCCGGTCTGGCTACACCTTC. The full variable domain, with the rest looked up from reference TRBV7-2 and TRBJ1-2, is GAGVSQSPSNKVTEKGKDVELRCDPISGHTALYWYRQSLGQGLEFLIYFQGNSAPDKSGLPSDRFSAERTGGSVSTLTIQRTQQEDSAVYLCASSYRTDLRSGYTFGSGTRLTVV.